The 28 T cell receptor beta chains in this list originate from one sample, sequenced in a study of tumor T cells in aggressive B-cell lymphoma. The method was immunoSEQ multiplex PCR; TCRdb's version includes in-frame clones alone and lacks a portion of them. The sample includes around 6,300 clones, roughly 88% of them seen just once. Sequencing was carried out using tumor tissue. The source is an adult with diffuse large B cell lymphoma. Some clones in this sample may be carry-over from other donors' samples.

The V call is TRBV7-9, the J call TRBJ1-1, with a possible D match to TRBD1 (5 bases). Germline assignment: CDR1 SEHNR and CDR2 FQNEAQ (reference sequence). Trimming shortened V by 11 bases and J by 0 bases, and 22 bases separated the two germline ends. There are 16 residues in the CDR3. The CDR3 nucleotides are TGTGCCGTCCCAAATAAGGGGACTCCCTTGAACACTGAAGCTTTCTTT. Amino acid sequence: CAVPNKGTPLNTEAFF.

The chain uses TRBV7-2 and TRBJ2-7, with no clear D. There are 15 residues in the CDR3. Germline CDR1 reads SGHTA; CDR2 reads FQGNSA. The V gene lost 5 bases and the J gene lost 3 bases, with 17 bases spanning the gap. The CDR3 DNA reads TGTGCCAGCAGCCACGAGGCGAACGGATTCTACGAGCAGTACTTC. Residues: CASSHEANGFYEQYF.

The V call is TRBV7-2, the J call TRBJ1-4; no firm D call. Germline V lookup: CDR1 SGHTA, CDR2 FQGNSA. CDR3 length: 16 residues. V was shortened by 4 bases and J by 7 bases, with 19 bases between the two germline ends. The CDR3 nucleotides read TGTGCCAGCAGCTACAAAACAACAGCGGTGGGTGAAAAACTGTTTTTT. Its translation is CASSYKTTAVGEKLFF.

A few counts support this clone. V is TRBV4-3 and J is TRBJ2-7; maybe TRBD2 (6 bases). With 3 bases removed from V and 2 bases from J, the gap between germline ends came to 14 bases. The germline V gene has CDR1 LGHNA and CDR2 YSLEER. There are 15 residues in the CDR3. The DNA of the CDR3 is TGCGCCAGCAGCCAGGAAGGAGGGACCGCCTACGAGCAGTACTTC. This encodes CASSQEGGTAYEQYF.

The chain employs TRBV6-6 and TRBJ2-1; TRBD2 is a possible D gene (6 bases). The CDR3 runs to 14 residues. V was cut by 6 bases and J by 4 bases, with 13 bases left in between. Per the germline V gene, CDR1 is MNHNY and CDR2 is SVGAGI (reference sequence). The CDR3 DNA reads as TGTGCCAGCAGCGAAAGCCGGGGGTACAATGAGCAGTTCTTC. This codes for CASSESRGYNEQFF.

V gene TRBV6-1 combines with J gene TRBJ2-4; 8 bases fit TRBD2. CDR3 length equals 16 residues. With V trimmed by 3 bases and J by 1 base, 5 bases remained unmatched. From germline, CDR1 is MNHNS and CDR2 SASEGT. CDR3 in amino acids: CASSDIPGGAKNIQYF. The CDR3 nucleotides are TGTGCCAGCAGTGATATTCCGGGGGGGGCCAAAAACATTCAGTACTTC.

The chain couples TRBV9 to TRBJ2-3, with D perhaps TRBD2 (6 bases). Germline V CDR1 and CDR2: SGDLS, YYNGEE. This CDR3 has 13 residues. V dropped 0 bases and J dropped 7 bases, with 9 bases sitting between them. The CDR3 loop reads CASSVAGENTQYF. CDR3 DNA: TGTGCCAGCAGCGTAGCGGGGGAAAATACGCAGTATTTT.

This clone was seen only a few times. This chain uses TRBV9 with TRBJ2-7; D is ambiguous. This CDR3 comprises 13 residues. CDR1 and CDR2 (germline): SGDLS, YYNGEE. Trimming removed 0 bases from V and 3 bases from J, with 7 bases in between. The CDR3 here is CASSVAEYYEQYF. The CDR3, as DNA: TGTGCCAGCAGCGTAGCGGAGTACTACGAGCAGTACTTC.

This chain connects TRBV7-3 to TRBJ1-1, with unresolved D. The germline gives CDR1 SGHTA, CDR2 FQGTGA. The length of the CDR3 is 13 residues. V lost 5 bases and J 2 bases, leaving 9 bases between the germline ends. CDR3 DNA sequence: TGTGCCAGCAGCAATCAGGCTAACACTGAAGCTTTCTTT. It codes for CASSNQANTEAFF.

The chain carries TRBV18 and TRBJ1-2; TRBD1 matches at 9 bases. The CDR3 runs 14 residues. V trimming: 6 bases; J trimming: 5 bases; junction bases outside the gene matches: 7. Germline loops: CDR1 KGHSH, CDR2 LQKENI. The CDR3 DNA reads TGTGCCAGCTCCCAAACAGACAGGGGGTATGGCTACACCTTC. The encoded protein is CASSQTDRGYGYTF.

Remarks on this clone: At one boundary the junction diverges from the germline segment, which might be a read error. The J gene is TRBJ2-2, the V gene TRBV9; a possible D gene is TRBD1 (6 bases). The CDR3 is made up of 13 amino acids. Germline V gene data show CDR1 as SGDLS and CDR2 as YYNGEE. The CDR3 here is CVSSEAGTGELFF. The CDR3 bases are TGTGTCAGCAGCGAAGCCGGGACAGGGGAGCTGTTTTTT.

The chain recombines TRBV5-1 with TRBJ2-1; 9 nucleotides line up with TRBD2. CDR1 and CDR2 (germline): SGHRS, YFSETQ. The CDR3 consists of 15 residues. J lost 6 bases, V lost 4 bases, and 8 bases had no gene match. DNA for the CDR3: TGCGCCAGCAGCCGGACTAGCGAGCGGAGCAATGAGCAGTTCTTC. It yields the protein CASSRTSERSNEQFF.

This clone has just a few counts. The genes are TRBV19 and TRBJ2-6; TRBD1 agrees at 8 bases. The J segment lost 0 bases and the V segment lost 6 bases, leaving 10 bases of the junction unmatched. This CDR3 spans 18 amino acids. Germline V gives CDR1 LNHDA, CDR2 SQIVND (reference sequence). CDR3 in amino acids: CASSLDRGLNSGANVLTF. CDR3 nucleotides: TGTGCCAGTAGCCTTGACAGGGGACTTAACTCTGGGGCCAACGTCCTGACTTTC.

V gene TRBV30 combines with J gene TRBJ1-5, with 9 bases identical to TRBD1. The CDR3 loop spans 14 amino acids. Germline assignment: CDR1 GTSNPN and CDR2 SVGIG (reference sequence). J lost 4 bases, V lost 5 bases, and 6 bases had no gene match. The CDR3 here is CAWGTGGWNQPQHF. The CDR3 bases are TGTGCCTGGGGAACAGGGGGCTGGAATCAGCCCCAGCATTTT.

The chain has TRBV7-2 and TRBJ2-7; a weak D match, TRBD1 (6 bases). V was trimmed by 5 bases and J by 3 bases, leaving 17 bases between them. The germline gives CDR1 SGHTA, CDR2 FQGNSA. This CDR3 spans 15 amino acids. The CDR3 is CASSLQQGKVYEQYF. The CDR3 bases are TGTGCCAGCAGCCTCCAACAGGGTAAGGTCTACGAGCAGTACTTC. Combining the CDR3 with reference TRBV7-2 and TRBJ2-7 gives the whole variable domain GAGVSQSPSNKVTEKGKDVELRCDPISGHTALYWYRQSLGQGLEFLIYFQGNSAPDKSGLPSDRFSAERTGGSVSTLTIQRTQQEDSAVYLCASSLQQGKVYEQYFGPGTRLTVT.

The chain joins TRBV7-9 to TRBJ2-7; tentatively, D is TRBD2 (6 bases). V lost 3 bases to trimming and J lost 3 bases, with 15 bases between them. The CDR3 is 15 amino acids. Germline V gives CDR1 SEHNR, CDR2 FQNEAQ (reference sequence). CDR3 sequence reads: CASSFGLREDYEQYF. CDR3 in DNA: TGTGCCAGCAGCTTCGGACTGAGGGAGGACTACGAGCAGTACTTC. The whole variable domain, filled in from reference TRBV7-9 and TRBJ2-7, reads DTGVSQNPRHKITKRGQNVTFRCDPISEHNRLYWYRQTLGQGPEFLTYFQNEAQLEKSRLLSDRFSAERPKGSFSTLEIQRTEQGDSAMYLCASSFGLREDYEQYFGPGTRLTVT.

Details on this clone: Other DNA sequences in the same sample also yield this CDR3. V usage is TRBV2 and J usage is TRBJ2-2; tentatively, D is TRBD1 (5 bases). There are 15 residues in the CDR3. Trimming took off 6 bases at V and 1 base at J, with 12 bases between the two ends. The germline CDR1 and CDR2 sequences are SNHLY and FYNNEI. CDR3 nucleotides: TGTGCCAGCAGCTCTATAACAGGGAACACCGGGGAGCTGTTTTTT. This translates into CASSSITGNTGELFF.

The chain links TRBV28 to TRBJ1-6, with D possibly being TRBD1 (5 bases). Germline assignment: CDR1 MDHEN and CDR2 SYDVKM. Trimming cost V 5 bases and J 7 bases, with 21 bases left between them. The CDR3 has 17 residues. The CDR3 DNA sequence: TGTGCCAGCAGTCCGCCAGTAGAGGACGGGGGGAATTCACCCCTCCACTTT. This gives the protein CASSPPVEDGGNSPLHF.

The chain recombines TRBV18 with TRBJ1-1, with TRBD1 matching 7 bases. Per germline, CDR1 KGHSH and CDR2 LQKENI. CDR3 length equals 14 residues. Trimming at V came to 1 base and at J to 5 bases, leaving 4 bases not matched to a gene. CDR3 nucleotide sequence: TGTGCCAGCTCACCACAGGGGGCAGGTACTGAAGCTTTCTTT. Its protein is CASSPQGAGTEAFF.

The rearrangement joins TRBV6-6 to TRBJ2-7, with TRBD1 identical over 8 bases. The trim removed 4 bases at V and 5 bases at J, leaving 7 bases unmatched. Per the germline V gene, CDR1 is MNHNY and CDR2 is SVGAGI (reference sequence). The CDR3 consists of 14 residues. The CDR3 DNA reads as TGTGCCAGCAGTTTCGGGACAGGCCTTCACGAGCAGTACTTC. Translated: CASSFGTGLHEQYF.

The genes are TRBV9 and TRBJ1-1, with 9 positions matching TRBD1. Losses at the gene ends were 4 bases for V and 1 base for J; bases not matched to a gene: 5. Per germline, CDR1 SGDLS and CDR2 YYNGEE. This CDR3 region has 15 residues. The CDR3 protein is CASSFGQGTNTEAFF. In nucleotides, the CDR3 is TGTGCCAGCAGCTTCGGACAGGGGACGAACACTGAAGCTTTCTTT.

The sample holds a few counts of this clone. The rearrangement joins TRBV11-2 to TRBJ1-4; possible D gene TRBD1, 6 bases. Germline V CDR1 and CDR2: SGHAT, FQNNGV. This CDR3 contains 16 residues. Trimming pared 4 bases from V and 4 bases from J, leaving 16 bases between. CDR3 in amino acids: CASSSKNQGNNEKLFF. CDR3 DNA: TGTGCCAGCAGCTCGAAGAACCAGGGGAATAATGAAAAACTGTTTTTT.

The V gene is TRBV2, the J gene TRBJ2-2; TRBD2 matches 12 bases. This CDR3 spans 17 amino acids. V gave up 6 bases and J gave up 7 bases; unmatched junction bases: 12. Germline lookup yields CDR1 SNHLY and CDR2 FYNNEI. The CDR3 protein is CASRKELAGGLGGELFF. CDR3 nucleotide sequence: TGTGCCAGCAGGAAGGAGCTAGCGGGGGGGCTTGGCGGGGAGCTGTTTTTT.

This rearrangement joins TRBV7-6 to TRBJ2-7; the D is unclear. The CDR3 has 14 residues. V was clipped by 6 bases and J by 2 bases, with 14 bases between them. Looked up from germline, CDR1 is SGHVS and CDR2 is FNYEAQ. CDR3 nucleotides: TGTGCCAGCAGGGCAGACTCTAACACCTACGAGCAGTACTTC. It codes for CASRADSNTYEQYF.

The CDR3 DNA follows: TGTGCCAGCAGCTCTACAGGGAACACCGGGGAGCTGTTTTTT. Its translation is CASSSTGNTGELFF. V is TRBV5-4 and J is TRBJ2-2; a possible D gene is TRBD1 (5 bases). This CDR3 spans 14 amino acids. Germline CDR1 and CDR2: SGHNT and YYREEE (reference sequence). The V gene lost 3 bases and the J gene lost 1 base, with 7 bases spanning the gap. Drawing the rest from reference TRBV5-4 and TRBJ2-2, the complete variable domain is ETGVTQSPTHLIKTRGQQVTLRCSSQSGHNTVSWYQQALGQGPQFIFQYYREEENGRGNFPPRFSGLQFPNYSSELNVNALELDDSALYLCASSSTGNTGELFFGEGSRLTVL.

Notes on this clone: The sample carries other DNA sequences with the same CDR3. The chain recombines TRBV18 with TRBJ1-4; 10 nucleotides line up with TRBD1. The trim removed 3 bases at V and 8 bases at J, leaving 3 bases unmatched. Germline CDR1 and CDR2: KGHSH and LQKENI. The CDR3 sequence is 14 residues long. The CDR3 loop reads CASSPTGGWEKLFF. The CDR3 DNA reads as TGTGCCAGCTCACCGACAGGGGGCTGGGAAAAACTGTTTTTT. Complete variable domain (other parts from reference TRBV18 and TRBJ1-4): NAGVMQNPRHLVRRRGQEARLRCSPMKGHSHVYWYRQLPEEGLKFMVYLQKENIIDESGMPKERFSAEFPKEGPSILRIQQVVRGDSAAYFCASSPTGGWEKLFFGSGTQLSVL.

The chain joins TRBV7-2 to TRBJ1-3; TRBD1 matches 7 bases. In germline, CDR1 is SGHTA, CDR2 FQGNSA. CDR3 size: 18 residues. J gave up 0 bases and V 4 bases, and 12 bases lay outside the gene matches. The DNA for the CDR3 is TGTGCCAGCAGCTCCGCGGGACAGACGAAAAGCTCTGGAAACACCATATATTTT. It yields the protein CASSSAGQTKSSGNTIYF.

The chain is built from TRBV7-9 and TRBJ2-2, with unresolved D. From germline, CDR1 is SEHNR and CDR2 FQNEAQ (reference sequence). CDR3 length equals 13 residues. Trimming removed 1 base at V and 5 bases at J, with 5 bases between. This CDR3 is CASSLGGTGELFF. The CDR3, as DNA: TGTGCCAGCAGCTTAGGAGGTACCGGGGAGCTGTTTTTT.